The sequence of this T cell receptor beta chain was determined in a study of cytomegalovirus exposure and HLA in healthy donors. The wider study: Counted in an early data release were tens of millions of unique TCRs from HLA-typed donors.

V was clipped by 4 bases and J by 1 base, with 7 bases between them. The CDR3 loop spans 13 amino acids. In germline, CDR1 is MDHEN, CDR2 SYDVKM. This clone was seen a handful of times. The PCR ran on 60 Vbeta and 13 Jbeta primers. Per the original data handling: About 10 million shared chains were among around 78 million unique TCR beta chains counted in a later analysis. Sequencing used immunoSEQ multiplex PCR; TCRdb keeps in-frame clones, though not all of them. V and J calls plus clone size are reproduced from that table; the DNA served to infer D and trimming. Of approximately 150,000 clones in the sample, just under 65% were seen once.

Sample: PBMCs. This receptor was taken from a woman in her fifties or sixties in good health and CMV-seropositive. V and J are TRBV28 and TRBJ1-1; a weak D match, TRBD1 (5 bases). CDR3 DNA: TGTGCCAGCAGTTACGGGGGGAACACTGAAGCTTTCTTT. Protein sequence: CASSYGGNTEAFF.